This entry concerns a single T cell receptor beta chain. Its target is unknown. The data belong to a study of blood T cells in healthy people across ages. The CDR3 has 15 residues. The V end lost 5 bases, the J end lost 0 bases, and 13 bases lay between the germline ends. Germline loops: CDR1 MNHEY, CDR2 SMNVEV (reference sequence). The study's findings and limits: Lack of knowledge of donor CMV status possibly confounded expanded clonotype changes.

Total RNA, at least 5 micrograms per sample, was extracted from PBMCs. The second PCR ran roughly 6 to 11 cycles with a sample-barcoded 5' primer and J-beta primers. Unique molecular identifiers of 12 random nucleotides labeled each cDNA. A single record per CDR3 protein comes from TCRdb applying MiXCR to the 5' RACE reads. Here the sample spans around 800,000 distinct CDR3 sequences, around 25% being singletons. A further study also used this sample, focusing on T cells of mothers and their children.

The chain uses TRBV27 and TRBJ1-2; tentatively, D is TRBD1 (5 bases). This sequence originates from a boy under 18 in good health. The sequenced sample consisted of blood. The CDR3 DNA reads TGTGCCAGCAGTGGTCGGAGGGGAGCTAACTATGGCTACACCTTC. The encoded protein is CASSGRRGANYGYTF.